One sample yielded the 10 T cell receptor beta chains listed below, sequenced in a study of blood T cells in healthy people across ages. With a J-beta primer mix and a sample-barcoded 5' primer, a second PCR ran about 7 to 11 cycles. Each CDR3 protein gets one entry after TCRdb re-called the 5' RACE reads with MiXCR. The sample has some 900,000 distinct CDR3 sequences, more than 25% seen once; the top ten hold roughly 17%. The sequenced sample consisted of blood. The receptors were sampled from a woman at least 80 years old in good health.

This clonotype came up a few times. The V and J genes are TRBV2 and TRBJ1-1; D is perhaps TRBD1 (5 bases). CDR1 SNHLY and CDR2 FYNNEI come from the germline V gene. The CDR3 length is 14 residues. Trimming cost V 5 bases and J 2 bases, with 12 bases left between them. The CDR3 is CASSFRQRNTEAFF. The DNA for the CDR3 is TGTGCCAGCAGTTTTAGACAGAGAAACACTGAAGCTTTCTTT.

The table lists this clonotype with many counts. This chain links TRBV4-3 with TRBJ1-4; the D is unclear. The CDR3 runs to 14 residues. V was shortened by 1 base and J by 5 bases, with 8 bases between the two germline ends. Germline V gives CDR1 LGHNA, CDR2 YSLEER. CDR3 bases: TGCGCCAGCAGCCAAGTAACTCAGAATGAAAAACTGTTTTTT. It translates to CASSQVTQNEKLFF.

The CDR3: CASSEGQGTGETQYF. The CDR3 region has the DNA TGTGCCAGCAGTGAGGGACAGGGGACAGGAGAGACCCAGTACTTC. The chain links TRBV6-1 to TRBJ2-5; 10 positions match TRBD1. The germline V gene encodes CDR1 MNHNS and CDR2 SASEGT. With 3 bases clipped from V and 4 bases from J, the junction kept 5 bases outside the gene matches. The CDR3 runs to 15 residues.

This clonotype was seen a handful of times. CDR3 sequence (DNA): TGTGCCATCTCCCGGGCCCCGACTGGGAATTCACCCCTCCACTTT. The encoded protein is CAISRAPTGNSPLHF. The V call is TRBV10-3, the J call TRBJ1-6; D gene unclear. The ends were cut back, 8 bases at V and 7 bases at J, with 18 bases in the middle. The CDR3 has 15 residues. CDR1 and CDR2 from the germline V gene are ENHRY and SYGVKD.

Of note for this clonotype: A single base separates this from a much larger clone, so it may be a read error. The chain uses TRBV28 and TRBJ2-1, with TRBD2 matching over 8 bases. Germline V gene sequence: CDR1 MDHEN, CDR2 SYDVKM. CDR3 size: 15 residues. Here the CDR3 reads CASSSVGLANNERFF. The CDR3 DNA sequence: TGTGCCAGCAGTTCGGTTGGACTAGCTAACAATGAGCGGTTCTTC.

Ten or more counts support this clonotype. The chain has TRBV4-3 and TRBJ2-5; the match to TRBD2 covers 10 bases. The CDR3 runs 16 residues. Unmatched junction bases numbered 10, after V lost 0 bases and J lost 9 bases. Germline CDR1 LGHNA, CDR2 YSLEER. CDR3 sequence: CASSQDGAGGLGAQYF. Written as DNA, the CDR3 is TGCGCCAGCAGCCAAGATGGAGCGGGGGGGCTTGGAGCCCAGTACTTC.

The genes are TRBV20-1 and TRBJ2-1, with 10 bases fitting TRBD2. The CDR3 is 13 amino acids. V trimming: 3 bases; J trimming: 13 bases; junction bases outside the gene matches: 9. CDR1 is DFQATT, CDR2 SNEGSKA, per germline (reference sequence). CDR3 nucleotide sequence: TGCAGTGCTAGGGTAGCGGGGGGACGCACCCAGTTCTTC. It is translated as CSARVAGGRTQFF.

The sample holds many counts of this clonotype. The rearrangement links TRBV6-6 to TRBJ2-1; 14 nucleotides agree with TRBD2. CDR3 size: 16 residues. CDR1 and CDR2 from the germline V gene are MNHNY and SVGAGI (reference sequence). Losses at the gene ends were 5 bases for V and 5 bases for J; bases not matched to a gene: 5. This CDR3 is CASSRLAGGPDNEQFF. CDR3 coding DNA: TGTGCCAGCAGTCGACTAGCGGGGGGGCCGGACAATGAGCAGTTCTTC.

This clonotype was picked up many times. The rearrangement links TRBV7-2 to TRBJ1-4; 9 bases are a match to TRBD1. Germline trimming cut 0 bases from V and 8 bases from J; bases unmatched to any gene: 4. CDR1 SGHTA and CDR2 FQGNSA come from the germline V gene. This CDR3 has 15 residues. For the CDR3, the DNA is TGTGCCAGCAGCTTAGCGAACAGGGGGCACGAAAAACTGTTTTTT. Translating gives CASSLANRGHEKLFF.

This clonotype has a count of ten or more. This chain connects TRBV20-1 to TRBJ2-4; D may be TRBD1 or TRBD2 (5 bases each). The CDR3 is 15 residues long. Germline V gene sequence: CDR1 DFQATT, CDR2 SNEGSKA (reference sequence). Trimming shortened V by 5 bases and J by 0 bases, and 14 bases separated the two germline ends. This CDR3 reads CSAPGGPLAKNIQYF. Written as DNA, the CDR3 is TGCAGTGCTCCTGGGGGACCCCTAGCCAAAAACATTCAGTACTTC.